One and the same sample provided the 8 T cell receptor beta chains below, sequenced in a study of PD-1 blockade in classical Hodgkin lymphoma. Time point: cycle 4 day 1 (C4D1), after 6 weeks of nivolumab. Each of the patients experienced relapse following autologous stem cell transplantation, and their brentuximab vedotin exposure differed. From thawed PBMCs, CD8+ T cells were isolated by magnetic negative selection. Clones were read by immunoSEQ multiplex PCR, and TCRdb kept only the in-frame ones, dropping some. The table lists thousands of clones, approximately 73% of them singletons. Sequences were derived from CD8+ T cells from blood, sampled before the fourth cycle of nivolumab. Receptor source: a human donor with classical Hodgkin lymphoma.

The chain employs TRBV7-3 and TRBJ2-6, with 7 bases aligning to TRBD1. Germline CDR1 SGHTA, CDR2 FQGTGA. The CDR3 totals 16 residues. With 5 bases clipped from V and 2 bases from J, the junction kept 6 bases outside the gene matches. The CDR3 bases are TGTGCCAGCAGCACCCCGACAGGGCCTGGGGCCAACGTCCTGACTTTC. It codes for CASSTPTGPGANVLTF.

This clone was seen a few times. The rearrangement uses TRBV6-6 and TRBJ2-7, with 9 bases matching TRBD2. The CDR3 contains 14 residues. CDR1 and CDR2 (germline): MNHNY, SVGAGI (reference sequence). Unmatched junction bases numbered 9, after V lost 7 bases and J lost 5 bases. CDR3 coding DNA: TGTGCCAGCACAGGACTAGCGAAGTCGGACGAGCAGTACTTC. It translates to CASTGLAKSDEQYF.

This chain links TRBV28 with TRBJ2-5, with TRBD1 matching over 8 bases. The CDR3 has 15 residues. The trim removed 4 bases at V and 5 bases at J, leaving 9 bases unmatched. The germline gives CDR1 MDHEN, CDR2 SYDVKM. The CDR3, as DNA: TGTGCCAGCAGTTCTGGACAGGGCGACGCGGAGACCCAGTACTTC. Its protein is CASSSGQGDAETQYF.

The chain links TRBV4-2 to TRBJ2-3; maybe TRBD2 (5 bases). The V end lost 1 base, the J end lost 2 bases, and 22 bases lay between the germline ends. Germline-derived CDR1 and CDR2 are LGHNA and YNFKEQ. The CDR3 runs to 19 residues. The CDR3, as DNA: TGTGCCAGCAGCCAAGTTGGCGCCTACCGGGCTAGCCCCACAGATACGCAGTATTTT. Protein: CASSQVGAYRASPTDTQYF.

The chain carries TRBV6-4 and TRBJ1-2; tentative D call: TRBD1 (5 bases). CDR1 MRHNA and CDR2 SNTAGT come from the germline V gene. Trimming shortened V by 3 bases and J by 5 bases, and 13 bases separated the two germline ends. This CDR3 is 14 amino acids long. CDR3 loop: CASSDWQGIYGYTF. Written as DNA, the CDR3 is TGTGCCAGCAGTGATTGGCAGGGAATATATGGCTACACCTTC.

The genes are TRBV5-6 and TRBJ1-6; D gene unclear. The CDR3 totals 14 residues. CDR1 is SGHDT, CDR2 YYEEEE, per germline. V lost 2 bases and J lost 6, with 9 bases in between. CDR3 protein: CASSFPSGNSPLHF. The CDR3 DNA reads TGTGCCAGCAGCTTCCCATCCGGTAATTCACCCCTCCACTTT.

This chain uses TRBV5-1 with TRBJ2-5; 7 positions match TRBD2. CDR1 is SGHRS, CDR2 YFSETQ, per germline. The CDR3 is 15 residues long. V was pared by 3 bases and J by 1 base, with 6 bases of the junction left unmatched. CDR3 region: CASSWEGQFQETQYF. For the CDR3, the DNA is TGCGCCAGCAGCTGGGAGGGGCAATTCCAAGAGACCCAGTACTTC.

J is TRBJ1-1 and V is TRBV2, with 7 positions matching TRBD1. The CDR3 has 13 amino acids. CDR1 and CDR2 (germline): SNHLY, FYNNEI. V shed 8 bases and J 3 bases; nucleotides not matched to a gene: 6. The CDR3 bases are TGTGCCAGCGTAGGGACAGATCACACTGAAGCTTTCTTT. This sequence encodes CASVGTDHTEAFF.